The 5 T cell receptor beta chains reported below all come from one sample, sequenced in a study of T cell repertoires in cytomegalovirus infection. From the reads, TCRdb called clonotypes with MiXCR, one entry per CDR3 protein. The sample has around 200,000 distinct CDR3 sequences; 17% are singletons. The sequenced sample was CD8+ T cells from PBMCs. The source is a human donor in good health (CMV status not recorded). Some clones in this sample may be carry-over from other donors' samples.

This clonotype appeared a few times. This chain connects TRBV27 to TRBJ1-2, with 10 bases aligning to TRBD1. There are 18 residues in the CDR3. V lost 5 bases to trimming and J lost 5 bases; unmatched junction nucleotides: 17. CDR1 MNHEY and CDR2 SMNVEV come from the germline V gene (reference sequence). CDR3 sequence reads: CASSPLPDRGITRYGYTF. The CDR3 DNA is TGTGCCAGCAGTCCCCTACCGGACAGGGGGATTACGAGATATGGCTACACCTTC.

The chain couples TRBV2 to TRBJ1-5, with D unclear. Germline CDR1 SNHLY, CDR2 FYNNEI. CDR3 length equals 14 residues. Trimming removed 0 bases at V and 5 bases at J, with 8 bases between. CDR3 residues: CASSEAQRDQPQHF. The DNA for the CDR3 is TGTGCCAGCAGTGAAGCACAAAGGGATCAGCCCCAGCATTTT.

This clonotype was counted only a few times. The rearrangement uses TRBV2 and TRBJ1-1; 8 positions agree with TRBD1. The J segment lost 2 bases and the V segment lost 3 bases, leaving 5 bases of the junction unmatched. The germline V gene has CDR1 SNHLY and CDR2 FYNNEI. CDR3 length: 15 amino acids. CDR3 loop: CASSDGDRSNTEAFF. The CDR3, as DNA: TGTGCCAGCAGTGACGGGGACAGGAGCAACACTGAAGCTTTCTTT. The entire variable domain, with the rest obtained from reference TRBV2 and TRBJ1-1, is as follows: EPEVTQTPSHQVTQMGQEVILRCVPISNHLYFYWYRQILGQKVEFLVSFYNNEISEKSEIFDDQFSVERPDGSNFTLKIRSTKLEDSAMYFCASSDGDRSNTEAFFGQGTRLTVV.

The sample holds a few counts of this clonotype. This chain joins TRBV14 and TRBJ1-1; no definite D call. This CDR3 is 14 amino acids long. The germline V and J ends were trimmed by 3 bases and 1 base, with 9 bases remaining between them. Looked up from germline, CDR1 is SGHDN and CDR2 is FVKESK. This CDR3 is CASSHRAANTEAFF. The CDR3 bases are TGTGCCAGCAGCCACCGGGCCGCGAACACTGAAGCTTTCTTT.

The chain links TRBV6-2 or TRBV6-3 to TRBJ1-1; 8 bases agree with TRBD1. The V and J ends lost 5 bases and 5 bases, in that order; junction bases with no gene match: 10. Germline CDR1 MNHEY, CDR2 SVGEGT. The CDR3 loop spans 15 amino acids. The CDR3 sequence is CASSRTLRGLTEAFF. CDR3 nucleotides: TGTGCCAGCAGTCGAACACTCAGGGGGCTAACTGAAGCTTTCTTT.